This T cell receptor beta chain appears in the sequencing data of a study of siplizumab effects on memory and regulatory T cells. General study findings and limits: Naive T cells seemed more diverse than memory cells and seemed major alloresponse contributors. For siplizumab cultures, the suppressive function of their proliferating Tregs was not confirmed. Memory cells that were CD4+ and unstimulated gave rise to alloreactive sequences, which siplizumab significantly reduced.

From germline, CDR1 is SEHNR and CDR2 FQNEAQ (reference sequence). The CDR3 loop spans 13 amino acids. Using immunoSEQ multiplex PCR, the repertoire was profiled, and TCRdb retains in-frame clones only, with some absent. The sample includes over 100,000 clones, roughly nine tenths of them seen just once. With respect to this clone: Its antigen is currently unknown.

The receptor comes from a human donor in good health. The chain has TRBV7-9 and TRBJ2-1, with D possibly being TRBD2 (5 bases). The sequenced sample was Tregs sorted from blood. DNA for the CDR3: TGTGCTAGCGATAGGGTGGGTGTCAATGAGCAGTTCTTC. Its translation: CASDRVGVNEQFF.